Listed below are T cell receptor beta chains from one sample, sequenced in a study of cytomegalovirus exposure and HLA in healthy donors. Profiling relied on immunoSEQ multiplex PCR, and the TCRdb table lists in-frame clones only, not all of them. The data contain about 160,000 clones, over 75% of them singletons. The sample comprised PBMCs. All receptors derive from a woman aged 18-29 years in good health and CMV-seronegative. The CDR3 runs from the conserved cysteine through the conserved F or W. The order of the fields is D gene, J gene, CDR3 length, clone size, V gene, CDR3 DNA, CDR3 protein. The D gene is left open where the match is weak. Rows may omit the clone size; those that give it use once, few, many or a size class.

>NA|TRBJ2-5|15|NA|TRBV29-1
TGCAGCGTTCGACCGCATAGACAGCCCCAAGAGACCCAGTACTTC
CSVRPHRQPQETQYF
>NA|TRBJ2-3|16|NA|TRBV7-8
TGTGCCAGCAGCTTAGTGGGGGCTTGGCCCACAGATACGCAGTATTTT
CASSLVGAWPTDTQYF
>NA|TRBJ1-5|15|NA|TRBV5-1
TGCGCCAGCAGCTTGGCAGGGGTTAGCAATCAGCCCCAGCATTTT
CASSLAGVSNQPQHF
>TRBD2|TRBJ2-7|17|once|TRBV28
TGTGCCAGCAGTTTTCTCCCTTCTAGCGGGGTTACCTACGAGCAGTACTTC
CASSFLPSSGVTYEQYF
>NA|TRBJ1-1|16|NA|TRBV6-1
TGTGCCAGCAGTGAAGAGGCAGGGTTGTCAGGGACTGAAGCTTTCTTT
CASSEEAGLSGTEAFF
>NA|TRBJ1-3|15|NA|TRBV7-9
TGTGCCAGCAGCTTAAGTTCAGGGTATGGAAACACCATATATTTT
CASSLSSGYGNTIYF
>NA|TRBJ2-3|13|NA|TRBV25-1
TGTGCCAGCAGTGTACGAGGCACAGATACGCAGTATTTT
CASSVRGTDTQYF
>NA|TRBJ1-1|16|once|TRBV7-3
TGTGCCAGCAGACCCGGGGCCGGGACACCGAACACTGAAGCTTTCTTT
CASRPGAGTPNTEAFF
>TRBD2|TRBJ2-5|16|NA|TRBV9
TGTGCCAGCAGCGTAGTGGGGGGGATGGCACAAGAGACCCAGTACTTC
CASSVVGGMAQETQYF
>NA|TRBJ2-1|17|NA|TRBV15
TGTGCCACCAGCAGAGAAGGGGACTTAAGCTCCTACAATGAGCAGTTCTTC
CATSREGDLSSYNEQFF
>NA|TRBJ2-1|14|NA|TRBV27
TGTGCCAGCAGGGGGGGACCTAGCAGCGTTGAGCAGTTCTTC
CASRGGPSSVEQFF
>TRBD2|TRBJ2-3|15|few|TRBV5-1
TGCGCCAGCAGCTTGGGGGGACTAGTCACTTATACGCAGTATTTT
CASSLGGLVTYTQYF
>NA|TRBJ1-2|13|NA|TRBV19
TGTGCCAGTATGGCAACGGGGGTTAGCGGCTACACCTTC
CASMATGVSGYTF
>TRBD1|TRBJ1-2|12|NA|TRBV14
TGTGCCAGCAGCCGAGGACAGGCGTACTACACCTTC
CASSRGQAYYTF
>TRBD1|TRBJ2-3|16|NA|TRBV11-2
TGTGCCAGCAGCCAAGGCCGGGACAGGGCGACAGATACGCAGTATTTT
CASSQGRDRATDTQYF
>TRBD1|TRBJ2-1|16|NA|TRBV7-9
TGTGCCAGCAGCTCGCAACTACGGACAGGGAGCAATGAGCAGTTCTTC
CASSSQLRTGSNEQFF
>NA|TRBJ1-1|13|NA|TRBV18
TGTGCCAGCTCACCGACAGTCAACACTGAAGCTTTCTTT
CASSPTVNTEAFF
>TRBD1|TRBJ2-3|14|NA|TRBV5-6
TGTGCCAGCAGCTTGTCGTCAGGGGGAGATACGCAGTATTTT
CASSLSSGGDTQYF
>NA|TRBJ2-3|15|NA|TRBV28
TGTGCCAGCAGTTTAACAATGGTGGGCACAGATACGCAGTATTTT
CASSLTMVGTDTQYF
>NA|TRBJ2-2|15|NA|TRBV27
TGTGCCAGCAGTTTATCGGCAGTGAACACCGGGGAGCTGTTTTTT
CASSLSAVNTGELFF
>NA|TRBJ1-1|13|NA|TRBV7-9
TGTGCCAGCAGCTTAGGACAGTCGACTGAAGCTTTCTTT
CASSLGQSTEAFF
>NA|TRBJ2-3|14|NA|TRBV2
TGTGCCAGCAGTGCAGGGGCTGCGAGACTTACGCAGTATTTT
CASSAGAARLTQYF
>TRBD1|TRBJ2-7|15|few|TRBV28
TGTGCCAGCAGTTCGCCGGGACAGGGTCCCTACGAGCAGTACTTC
CASSSPGQGPYEQYF
>TRBD1|TRBJ2-7|14|NA|TRBV7-9
TGTGCCAGCAGCCCTTCAGGGGACAGGGGGTTGCAGTACTTC
CASSPSGDRGLQYF
>TRBD2|TRBJ2-3|16|few|TRBV7-9
TGTTCCAGCAGCTTAACGGGACTATCCAAGGCAGATACGCAGTATTTT
CSSSLTGLSKADTQYF
>NA|TRBJ1-4|15|NA|TRBV28
TGTGCCAGCAGTTTCACTCTCACCCCTAATGAAAAACTGTTTTTT
CASSFTLTPNEKLFF
>NA|TRBJ2-7|13|NA|TRBV6-1
TGTGCCAGCAGTGAAACAGGGATTCACGAGCAGTACTTC
CASSETGIHEQYF
>TRBD1|TRBJ2-1|15|NA|TRBV5-1
TGCGCCAGCACGGAGACAGGGGGCAGGCAGAATGAGCAGTTCTTC
CASTETGGRQNEQFF
>TRBD1|TRBJ1-2|17|NA|TRBV7-2
TGTGCCAGCAGCTTAGGCGGCGGAGGGGGCATGGGAGATGGCTACACCTTC
CASSLGGGGGMGDGYTF
>NA|TRBJ1-3|14|NA|TRBV5-6
TGTGCCAGCAGCGCAGGGAGGTATGGAAACACCATATATTTT
CASSAGRYGNTIYF
>TRBD2|TRBJ2-5|14|NA|TRBV28
TGTGCCAGCAGCCCGGGACTAGCAGGGGAGACCCAGTACTTC
CASSPGLAGETQYF
>NA|TRBJ2-2|14|NA|TRBV2
TGTGCCAGCAGACCCGCGGGGAACACCGGGGAGCTGTTTTTT
CASRPAGNTGELFF
>TRBD1|TRBJ1-2|17|once|TRBV5-1
TGCGCCAGCACCCCCGGGACAGGGGGCCCCCTAAACTATGGCTACACCTTC
CASTPGTGGPLNYGYTF
>NA|TRBJ2-1|12|NA|TRBV5-6
TGTGCCAGCAGCTTATCCCAGGGTGAGCAGTTCTTC
CASSLSQGEQFF
>TRBD1|TRBJ2-5|15|NA|TRBV19
TGTGCCAGTAGTCGGGACAGGGTGGGCCAAGAGACCCAGTACTTC
CASSRDRVGQETQYF
>TRBD1|TRBJ1-5|15|NA|TRBV25-1
TGTGCCAGCGAGCCGGGACAGGGGGTCCATCAGCCCCAGCATTTT
CASEPGQGVHQPQHF
>TRBD1|TRBJ1-4|13|NA|TRBV29-1
TGCAGCGTTGTAGAGGGGGCGGTTGAAAAACTGTTTTTT
CSVVEGAVEKLFF
>TRBD1|TRBJ1-1|14|NA|TRBV6-4
TGTGCCACCAAACAGGGGCATTCGAACACTGAAGCTTTCTTT
CATKQGHSNTEAFF
>NA|TRBJ1-1|12|NA|TRBV7-9
TGTTCCAGCAGTACAGGGAACACTGAAGCTTTCTTT
CSSSTGNTEAFF
>NA|TRBJ2-1|18|NA|TRBV7-2
TGTGCCAGCAGCTCGCGGGGCCATACAGATGTAACTTTCGATGAGCAGTTCTTC
CASSSRGHTDVTFDEQFF
>TRBD2|TRBJ2-5|15|NA|TRBV7-3
TGTGCCAGCAGCCTCCCCAAAGCGGGGTTAAAGACCCAGTACTTC
CASSLPKAGLKTQYF
>NA|TRBJ1-3|16|NA|TRBV11-1
TGTGCCAGCAGCCGGGGGGACACAATCTCTGGAAACACCATATATTTT
CASSRGDTISGNTIYF
>NA|TRBJ2-1|13|once|TRBV29-1
TGCAGCGCTCTACTAGCTTCCTACAATGAGCAGTTCTTC
CSALLASYNEQFF
>TRBD2|TRBJ2-5|16|NA|TRBV6-5
TGTGCCAGCAGTTACCGTGGACTAGCGGGGAAAGAGACCCAGTACTTC
CASSYRGLAGKETQYF
>NA|TRBJ1-5|14|NA|TRBV7-9
TGTTCCAGCAGCTTAACAGAGAGCAATCAGCCCCAGCATTTT
CSSSLTESNQPQHF
>TRBD2|TRBJ2-2|16|NA|TRBV5-1
TGCGCCAGCAGCTTGGGACTAGCGGGGAACACCGGGGAGCTGTTTTTT
CASSLGLAGNTGELFF
>NA|TRBJ1-1|15|NA|TRBV9
TGTGCCAGCAGGCCCCGGACAGCAGCAGCCACTGAAGCTTTCTTT
CASRPRTAAATEAFF
>NA|TRBJ2-7|14|NA|TRBV28
TGTGCCAGCACCCCCTTTGGAGCTGCCTACGAGCGGTACTTC
CASTPFGAAYERYF
>TRBD1|TRBJ1-2|15|NA|TRBV4-2
TGTGCCAGCAGCCAAGCGGACAGGGAGTTTCATGGCTACACCTTC
CASSQADREFHGYTF